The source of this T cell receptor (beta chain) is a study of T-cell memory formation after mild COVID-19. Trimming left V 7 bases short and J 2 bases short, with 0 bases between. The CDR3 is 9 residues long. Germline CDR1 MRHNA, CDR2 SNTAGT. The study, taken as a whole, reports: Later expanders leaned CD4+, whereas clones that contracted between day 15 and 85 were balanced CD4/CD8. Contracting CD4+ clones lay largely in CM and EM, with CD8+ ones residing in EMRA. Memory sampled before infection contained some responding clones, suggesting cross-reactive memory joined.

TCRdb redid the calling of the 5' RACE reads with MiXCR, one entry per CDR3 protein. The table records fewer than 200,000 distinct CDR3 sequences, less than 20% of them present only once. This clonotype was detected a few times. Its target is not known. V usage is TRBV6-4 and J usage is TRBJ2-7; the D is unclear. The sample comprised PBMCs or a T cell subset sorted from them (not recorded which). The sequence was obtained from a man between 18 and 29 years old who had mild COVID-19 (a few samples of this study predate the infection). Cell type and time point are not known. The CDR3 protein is CASTYEQYF. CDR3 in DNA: TGTGCCAGCACCTACGAGCAGTACTTC.